The clone carrying this TCR beta chain was detected many times. Library construction for TCR beta used iRepertoire HTBI primers and Arm-PCR of CDR3 regions. One entry per CDR3 protein, called by TCRdb with MiXCR from the multiplex PCR reads. The data contain roughly 220,000 distinct CDR3 sequences, about 16% of them singletons. This CDR3 contains 13 residues. CDR1 is SQVTM and CDR2 is ANQGSEA in the germline V gene. The J segment lost 8 bases and the V segment lost 4 bases, leaving 4 bases of the junction unmatched. Time point: newly diagnosed GD, antithyroid drugs for less than 3 months. TCR sequences were obtained from RNA taken from PBMCs. This specimen belongs to a study of regulatory T cells in long-lasting Graves disease.

The rearrangement joins TRBV29-1 to TRBJ2-1, with TRBD2 identical over 11 bases. The input for sequencing was peripheral blood mononuclear cells (PBMCs), taken at new diagnosis, from a patient treated with antithyroid drugs. The receptor was isolated from a female donor with Graves disease. Here the CDR3 reads CSVGLAGGHEQFF. The CDR3 region has the DNA TGCAGCGTTGGGCTAGCGGGAGGTCATGAGCAGTTCTTC.